This TCR beta chain was captured in a study of shared clonotypes between healthy human individuals. CDR1 is LNHNV and CDR2 is YYDKDF in the germline V gene (reference sequence). The CDR3 is made up of 16 amino acids. V lost 1 base to trimming and J lost 1 base, with 13 bases between them. As defined, naive CD8 cells were CD45RO-negative and positively selected for CCR7, with terminally differentiated effector memory CD45RA+ cells excluded. Adults of Caucasian background living in Nashville, Tennessee made up all donors. Produced via immunoSEQ multiplex PCR; TCRdb's table is partial and in-frame only. The table shows some 2,000,000 clones, with about 95% occurring only once.

Material: naive CD8+ T cells sorted from blood. The source of this sequence is a man between 18 and 35 years old in good health. The chain carries TRBV15 and TRBJ2-5; D could derive from TRBD1 or TRBD2 (6 bases each). The CDR3 sequence is CATSRGNEGGQETQYF. The CDR3 nucleotides read TGTGCCACCAGCAGAGGAAACGAGGGGGGCCAAGAGACCCAGTACTTC.